This T cell receptor beta chain derives from a study of OX40 agonist ivuxolimab in advanced cancers. The data were produced by immunoSEQ multiplex PCR, yet TCRdb's version contains in-frame clones alone and is incomplete. The sample has tens of thousands of clones, around 87% seen once; the top ten hold less than 2.5%. This CDR3 has 16 amino acids. CDR1 SGHTA and CDR2 FQGNSA come from the germline V gene. Between the trimmed V and J ends, which lost 5 bases and 0 bases, there was a span of 15 bases. The J gene is TRBJ2-3, the V gene TRBV7-2; D call uncertain. The sample was CD4+ or CD8+ T cells sorted from blood, taken in a trial of the OX40 agonist ivuxolimab. The TCR sequence derives from an adult with an advanced solid tumor such as melanoma, head and neck, liver or kidney cancer. In DNA form, the CDR3 reads TGTGCCAGCAGCGAGAAGAAGGGAACTAGCACAGATACGCAGTATTTT. It encodes CASSEKKGTSTDTQYF.